Listed below are T cell receptor beta chains from one sample, sequenced in a study of blood T cells in healthy people across ages. TCRdb redid the calling of the 5' RACE reads with MiXCR, one entry per CDR3 protein. The table includes approximately 730,000 distinct CDR3 sequences, approximately 39% detected once. The sequencing input was blood. The receptors were sampled from a woman in her sixties in good health. Each CDR3 is given with its conserved first and last residue. The order of the fields is D gene, J gene, clone size, V gene, CDR3 protein, CDR3 DNA. A D gene is named only where the DNA matches it firmly. Only part of the rows carry a size: once, few, many, or a class if the clone is expanded.

>TRBD2|TRBJ2-6|once|TRBV5-6
CATGRGAGANVLTF
TGTGCCACCGGTCGGGGGGCTGGGGCCAACGTCCTGACTTTC
>-|TRBJ1-6|-|TRBV18
CASSPSSGVHNSPLHF
TGTGCCAGCTCACCATCCTCGGGGGTTCATAATTCACCCCTCCACTTT
>TRBD2|TRBJ2-3|-|TRBV29-1
CSVDGGRSADTQYF
TGCAGCGTTGATGGCGGGAGGTCCGCAGATACGCAGTATTTT
>TRBD1|TRBJ1-1|-|TRBV24-1
CATSESRGEPTFF
TGTGCCACAAGTGAGAGCAGGGGGGAGCCGACTTTCTTT
>-|TRBJ2-3|-|TRBV7-9
CASLRVGTDTQYF
TGTGCCAGCCTCAGGGTTGGGACAGATACGCAGTATTTT
>-|TRBJ2-3|-|TRBV10-2
CASTDSDTQYF
TGCGCCAGCACGGACTCAGATACGCAGTATTTT
>TRBD1|TRBJ1-2|-|TRBV7-6
CASSLAVQGSGGYTF
TGTGCCAGCAGCTTAGCGGTACAGGGGTCCGGTGGCTACACCTTC
>-|TRBJ2-6|few|TRBV2
CASSVVSGANVLTF
TGTGCCAGCAGTGTGGTATCTGGGGCCAACGTCCTGACTTTC
>-|TRBJ2-7|-|TRBV5-6
CASSPAHSSYKQYF
TGTGCCAGCAGTCCCGCACATTCTTCCTACAAGCAGTACTTC
>-|TRBJ2-3|-|TRBV7-2
CASSFGPLGGDTQYF
TGTGCCAGCAGCTTCGGGCCCCTCGGGGGAGATACGCAGTATTTT
>TRBD1|TRBJ2-3|-|TRBV5-1
CASSWQGAKDTQYF
TGCGCCAGCAGCTGGCAGGGGGCGAAAGATACGCAGTATTTT
>TRBD1|TRBJ1-2|-|TRBV19
CASSFTSGTETYGYTF
TGTGCCAGTAGCTTCACTTCCGGGACAGAAACTTATGGCTACACCTTC
>TRBD2|TRBJ2-3|few|TRBV7-2
CASSLVGTSGYADTQYF
TGTGCCAGCAGCTTAGTAGGGACTAGCGGGTATGCAGATACGCAGTATTTT
>-|TRBJ2-4|-|TRBV14
CASSPIGGAKNIQYF
TGTGCCAGCAGCCCCATCGGTGGGGCCAAAAACATTCAGTACTTC
>-|TRBJ1-2|-|TRBV20-1
CSARDQEGVIYGYTF
TGCAGTGCTAGAGATCAGGAGGGGGTAATATATGGCTACACCTTC
>-|TRBJ1-1|few|TRBV30
CAWGQTRMNTEAFF
TGTGCCTGGGGACAGACAAGGATGAACACTGAAGCTTTCTTT
>TRBD1|TRBJ2-4|-|TRBV20-1
CSATTGTGGDIQYF
TGCAGTGCTACAACCGGGACAGGGGGCGACATTCAGTACTTC
>TRBD1|TRBJ1-2|-|TRBV20-1
CSALSDRGESGYTF
TGCAGTGCTCTCTCGGACAGGGGGGAGAGTGGCTACACCTTC
>TRBD2|TRBJ2-1|-|TRBV6-2/TRBV6-3
CASRETGTSGYNEQFF
TGTGCCAGCAGGGAAACCGGGACTAGCGGGTACAATGAGCAGTTCTTC
>-|TRBJ2-5|-|TRBV25-1
CASSEQGQGETQYF
TGTGCCAGCAGTGAACAGGGGCAGGGAGAGACCCAGTACTTC
>TRBD1|TRBJ1-6|-|TRBV6-2/TRBV6-3
CASSYSRTGASPLHF
TGTGCCAGCAGTTACTCGAGGACAGGGGCTTCACCCCTCCACTTT
>TRBD1|TRBJ1-2|-|TRBV25-1
CATLTGLGYTF
TGTGCCACCCTGACAGGGCTTGGCTACACCTTC
>-|TRBJ2-1|many|TRBV5-1
CASSLVSGEQFF
TGCGCCAGCAGCTTGGTTTCGGGCGAGCAGTTCTTC
>-|TRBJ2-3|-|TRBV7-3
CASSKNGRATDTQYF
TGTGCCAGCAGCAAGAACGGCAGGGCCACGGATACGCAGTATTTT
>-|TRBJ2-5|many|TRBV7-2
CASSPVGRETQYF
TGTGCCAGCAGCCCTGTTGGGAGGGAGACCCAGTACTTC
>-|TRBJ1-2|many|TRBV4-3
CASSQDRQRYTF
TGCGCCAGCAGCCAAGATCGGCAGAGGTACACCTTC
>-|TRBJ2-1|-|TRBV20-1
CSALGGVGSYNEQFF
TGCAGTGCACTCGGAGGGGTCGGCTCCTACAATGAGCAGTTCTTC
>-|TRBJ1-1|-|TRBV5-6
CASSLAGGSYEAFF
TGTGCCAGCAGCTTGGCGGGTGGCAGTTATGAAGCTTTCTTT
>-|TRBJ2-2|once|TRBV6-5
CASSYLDGNTGELFF
TGTGCCAGCAGTTACCTAGATGGCAACACCGGGGAGCTGTTTTTT
>-|TRBJ2-1|few|TRBV6-1
CASSDGASASGEQFF
TGTGCCAGCAGTGACGGGGCTAGCGCCAGCGGTGAGCAGTTCTTC
>-|TRBJ2-1|few|TRBV3-1
CASSLLPGYNEQFF
TGTGCCAGCAGCCTCCTCCCCGGCTACAATGAGCAGTTCTTC
>-|TRBJ2-7|few|TRBV6-1
CASLTGNSYEQYF
TGTGCCAGTCTAACAGGGAATTCCTACGAGCAGTACTTC
>-|TRBJ1-1|-|TRBV7-2
CASSSDSKPGDTEAFF
TGTGCCAGCAGTTCGGACAGTAAACCAGGGGACACTGAAGCTTTCTTT
>TRBD1|TRBJ1-2|-|TRBV27
CASKEDRSFYGYTF
TGTGCCAGCAAGGAGGACAGGTCGTTCTATGGCTACACCTTC